This T cell receptor beta chain was captured by sequencing in a study of blood T cell repertoires in COVID-19. Study-wide background: COVID-19 samples from acute and convalescent phases originated in the United States, Italy and Spain. The analysed material was cDNA or gDNA that came from T cells, B-cell-depleted T cells, or PBMCs.

The CDR3 runs to 16 residues. V was clipped by 5 bases and J by 2 bases, with 16 bases between them. Germline lookup yields CDR1 MDHEN and CDR2 SYDVKM. Authors' methods: Amplifying reference gene primers gave estimates of nucleated cell counts. The table came from immunoSEQ multiplex PCR; TCRdb's copy has only in-frame clones and leaves some out. That table is the source of V, J and clone size, and D and trimming were worked out from the DNA. In the table there are tens of thousands of clones, roughly 82% of which are singletons. The chain links TRBV28 to TRBJ1-5; D is unclear. Source material: peripheral blood. This sequence was found in a man between 50 and 59 years old with active or convalescent COVID-19. This CDR3 is CASSPLSTGGNQPQHF. The CDR3 DNA reads TGTGCCAGCAGTCCCCTGAGTACCGGAGGCAATCAGCCCCAGCATTTT.